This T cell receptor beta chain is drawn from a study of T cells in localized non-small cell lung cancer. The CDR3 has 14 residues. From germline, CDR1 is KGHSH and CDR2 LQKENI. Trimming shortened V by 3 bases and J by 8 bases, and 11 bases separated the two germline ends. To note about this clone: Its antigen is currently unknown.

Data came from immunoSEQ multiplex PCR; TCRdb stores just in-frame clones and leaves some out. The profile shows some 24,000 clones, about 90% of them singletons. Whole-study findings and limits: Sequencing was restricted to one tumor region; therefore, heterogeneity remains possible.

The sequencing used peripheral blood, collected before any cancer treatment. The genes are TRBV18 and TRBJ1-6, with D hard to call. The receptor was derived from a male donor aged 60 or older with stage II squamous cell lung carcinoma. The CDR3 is CASSPDGQDSPLHF. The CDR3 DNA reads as TGTGCCAGCTCACCTGACGGTCAGGATTCACCCCTCCACTTT.